Below, 3 T cell receptor beta chains from the same sample are listed, as sequenced in a study of shared clonotypes between healthy human individuals. Method: immunoSEQ multiplex PCR; TCRdb's copy keeps in-frame clones and lacks some. The sample shows more than 2,000,000 clones, more than 90% of them seen only once. The sample taken for sequencing was naive CD4+ T cells sorted from blood. The subset: CD45RA+ positively selected. Receptors were obtained from a man younger than 35 in good health.

The rearrangement uses TRBV9 and TRBJ1-2; possibly TRBD1 for D (5 bases). The germline gives CDR1 SGDLS, CDR2 YYNGEE. Trimming stripped 7 bases from V and 4 bases from J, with 17 bases between. This CDR3 has 14 residues. The CDR3 reads CASRPEGLLYGYTF. The CDR3, as DNA: TGTGCCAGCCGTCCCGAGGGACTCCTCTATGGCTACACCTTC.

V usage is TRBV5-8 and J usage is TRBJ1-2, with TRBD1 matching over 9 bases. Trimming cost V 0 bases and J 2 bases; bases outside gene matches: 5. The CDR3 consists of 16 residues. Germline V gene sequence: CDR1 SGHTS, CDR2 YDEGEE. In DNA, the CDR3 is TGTGCCAGCAGCTTGGTTTGGACAGGGGTCAACTATGGCTACACCTTC. Translated, it gives CASSLVWTGVNYGYTF.

This clone was seen a single time. The same CDR3 also results from other DNA sequences found in this sample. V gene TRBV19 combines with J gene TRBJ2-1; maybe TRBD2 (5 bases). The CDR3 length is 14 residues. Trimming pared 5 bases from V and 2 bases from J, leaving 10 bases between. CDR1 and CDR2 (germline): LNHDA, SQIVND (reference sequence). The CDR3 region is CASSGRVTYNEQFF. DNA for the CDR3: TGTGCCAGTAGTGGGCGGGTGACCTACAATGAGCAGTTCTTC.